This T cell receptor beta chain was retrieved from a study of cytomegalovirus exposure and HLA in healthy donors. Using immunoSEQ multiplex PCR, the repertoire was profiled, and TCRdb retains in-frame clones only, with some absent. The profile covers 100,000 to 150,000 clones, with around 90% appearing a single time and about 2% taken by the ten largest. V shed 5 bases and J 0 bases; nucleotides not matched to a gene: 9. This CDR3 has 17 residues. From germline, CDR1 is SGHKS and CDR2 YYEKEE (reference sequence). Sequencing was performed on PBMCs. The V call is TRBV5-5, the J call TRBJ2-7; 12 nucleotides align to TRBD2. The TCR originated in a woman between 18 and 29 years old in good health and CMV-seronegative. CDR3 sequence: CASRRGLAGAYSYEQYF. DNA of the CDR3: TGTGCCAGCAGACGGGGACTAGCGGGCGCCTACTCCTACGAGCAGTACTTC.